This T cell receptor beta chain was identified in a study of OX40 agonist ivuxolimab in advanced cancers. Background on the study: The study reported partial responses in three patients: one hepatocellular carcinoma, two cutaneous melanoma. Overall study results and limits: Normalized T-cell clonal expansion was also low in some nonresponders. At 0.1 to 3.0 mg/kg, CD4+ and CD8+ blood T cells expanded clonally by week 6. The study found that CD8+ T cells averaged more expanded clones than CD4+.

The CDR3 is made up of 14 amino acids. Germline assignment: CDR1 SGHRS and CDR2 YFSETQ. Trimming took off 0 bases at V and 6 bases at J, with 10 bases between the two ends. Sequenced by immunoSEQ multiplex PCR; TCRdb stores in-frame clones only, minus some. The repertoire holds roughly 71,000 clones, with 84% as singletons. On this clone: Its matching antigen is unknown.

V usage is TRBV5-1 and J usage is TRBJ1-3; D is unclear. Sequences were derived from CD4+ or CD8+ T cells sorted from blood, sampled in a trial of the OX40 agonist ivuxolimab. This clonotype originated in an adult with an advanced solid tumor such as melanoma, head and neck, liver or kidney cancer. CDR3 coding DNA: TGCGCCAGCAGCTTGGACGGGCCCCCAAACACCATATATTTT. It is translated as CASSLDGPPNTIYF.